A single sample gave rise to the 6 T cell receptor beta chains below, sequenced in a study of early T cells in non-severe SARS-CoV-2 infection. Via MiXCR, TCRdb re-called the 5' RACE reads, giving one row per CDR3 protein. The repertoire holds fewer than 40,000 distinct CDR3 sequences, with 5% to 5.5% as singletons. Sequencing used whole blood. These receptors all come from an adult who was a healthcare worker with PCR-confirmed SARS-CoV-2 infection or an uninfected control (not recorded which).

This clonotype has ten or more counts. This chain links TRBV11-2 with TRBJ2-5, with 8 bases identical to TRBD1. J gave up 4 bases and V 4 bases, and 2 bases lay outside the gene matches. This CDR3 region has 13 residues. The germline gives CDR1 SGHAT, CDR2 FQNNGV. The CDR3 bases are TGTGCCAGCAGCTCCGACAGGGGAGAGACCCAGTACTTC. As protein: CASSSDRGETQYF.

There are many counts of this clonotype. This chain links TRBV23-1 with TRBJ2-1; TRBD2 agrees at 16 bases. TRBV23-1 is given ORF status, its function remaining uncertain. CDR3 length: 21 residues. After removal of 3 bases from V and 5 bases from J, the junction contained 16 bases not matched to a gene. CDR3: CASSHLPLGLAGGPSDNEQFF. In DNA form, the CDR3 reads TGCGCCAGCAGTCATTTACCTCTGGGACTAGCGGGAGGGCCTTCAGACAATGAGCAGTTCTTC.

This clonotype showed up just a few times. The chain recombines TRBV5-4 with TRBJ2-7; D gene ambiguous. The CDR3 has 14 amino acids. Germline CDR1 and CDR2: SGHNT and YYREEE (reference sequence). Deletions cut 3 bases from V and 3 bases from J, with 13 bases between. The CDR3 nucleotides read TGTGCCAGCAGCTCTGAAGTACACGACTACGAGCAGTACTTC. This encodes CASSSEVHDYEQYF.

This clonotype was observed many times. V usage is TRBV7-2 and J usage is TRBJ2-3; perhaps TRBD1 as D (6 bases). Looked up from germline, CDR1 is SGHTA and CDR2 is FQGNSA. The length of the CDR3 is 13 residues. Deletions cut 4 bases from V and 4 bases from J, with 9 bases between. The DNA for the CDR3 is TGTGCCAGCAGCTACAGGGTTTCAGATACGCAGTATTTT. Amino acid sequence: CASSYRVSDTQYF.

The table lists this clonotype with many counts. The chain couples TRBV18 to TRBJ2-1; D may correspond to TRBD1 or TRBD2 (5 bases each). The CDR3 has 17 amino acids. The V end was cut by 3 bases, the J end by 3 bases, with 18 bases between. Germline V lookup: CDR1 KGHSH, CDR2 LQKENI. The CDR3 loop is CASSPLGPSGGYNEQFF. The CDR3 DNA reads TGTGCCAGCTCACCCCTAGGGCCTTCTGGGGGCTACAATGAGCAGTTCTTC.

The CDR3 here is CASREDRLNTEAFF. The CDR3 bases are TGTGCCAGCAGGGAGGACAGATTGAACACTGAAGCTTTCTTT. The genes are TRBV28 and TRBJ1-1, with D possibly TRBD1 on 6 matching bases. The germline V and J ends were trimmed by 6 bases and 0 bases, with 11 bases remaining between them. From germline, CDR1 is MDHEN and CDR2 SYDVKM. The CDR3 length is 14 residues.